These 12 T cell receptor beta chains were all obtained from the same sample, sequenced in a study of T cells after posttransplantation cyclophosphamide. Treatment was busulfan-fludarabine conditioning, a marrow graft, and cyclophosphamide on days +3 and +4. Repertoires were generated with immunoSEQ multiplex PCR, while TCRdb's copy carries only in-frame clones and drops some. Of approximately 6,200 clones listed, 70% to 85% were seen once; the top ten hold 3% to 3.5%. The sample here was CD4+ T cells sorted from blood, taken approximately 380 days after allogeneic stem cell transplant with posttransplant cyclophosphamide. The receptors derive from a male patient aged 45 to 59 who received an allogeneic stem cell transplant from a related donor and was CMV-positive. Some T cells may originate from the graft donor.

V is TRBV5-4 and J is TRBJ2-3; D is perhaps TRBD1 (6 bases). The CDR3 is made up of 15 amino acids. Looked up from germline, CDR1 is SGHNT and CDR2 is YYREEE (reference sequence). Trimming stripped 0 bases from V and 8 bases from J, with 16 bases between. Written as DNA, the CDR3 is TGTGCCAGCAGCTTGGCCGTACAGGGAGTGGGTACGCAGTATTTT. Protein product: CASSLAVQGVGTQYF. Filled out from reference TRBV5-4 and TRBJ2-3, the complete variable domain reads ETGVTQSPTHLIKTRGQQVTLRCSSQSGHNTVSWYQQALGQGPQFIFQYYREEENGRGNFPPRFSGLQFPNYSSELNVNALELDDSALYLCASSLAVQGVGTQYFGPGTRLTVL.

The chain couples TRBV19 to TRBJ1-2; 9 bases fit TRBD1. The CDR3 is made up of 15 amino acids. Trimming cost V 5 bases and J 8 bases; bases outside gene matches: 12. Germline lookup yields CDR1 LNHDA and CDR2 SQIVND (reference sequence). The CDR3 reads CASSPPGQGSGGYTF. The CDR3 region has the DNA TGTGCCAGTAGTCCTCCGGGACAGGGCTCTGGAGGCTACACCTTC.

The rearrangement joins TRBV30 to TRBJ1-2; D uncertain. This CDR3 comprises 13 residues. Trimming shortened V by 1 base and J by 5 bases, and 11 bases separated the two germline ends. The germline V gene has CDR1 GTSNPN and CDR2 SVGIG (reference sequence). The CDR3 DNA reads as TGTGCCTGGAGTGCGATGGGAGGTTATGGCTACACCTTC. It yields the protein CAWSAMGGYGYTF.

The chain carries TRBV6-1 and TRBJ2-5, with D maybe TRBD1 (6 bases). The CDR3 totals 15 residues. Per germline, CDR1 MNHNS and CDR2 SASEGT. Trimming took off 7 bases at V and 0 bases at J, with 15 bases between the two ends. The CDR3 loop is CASTLSDRHQETQYF. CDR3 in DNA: TGTGCCAGCACCCTATCGGACAGACACCAAGAGACCCAGTACTTC.

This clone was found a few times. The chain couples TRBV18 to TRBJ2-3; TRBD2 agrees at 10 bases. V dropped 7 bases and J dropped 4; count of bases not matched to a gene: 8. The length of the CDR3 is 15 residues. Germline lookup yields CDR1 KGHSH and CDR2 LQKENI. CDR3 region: CASCYTSGVPDTQYF. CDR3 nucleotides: TGTGCCAGCTGCTACACTAGCGGGGTCCCAGATACGCAGTATTTT.

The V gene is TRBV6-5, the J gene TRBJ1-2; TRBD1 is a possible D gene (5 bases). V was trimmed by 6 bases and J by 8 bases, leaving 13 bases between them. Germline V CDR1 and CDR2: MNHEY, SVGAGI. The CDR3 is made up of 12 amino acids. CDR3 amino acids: CASSPDRRGYTF. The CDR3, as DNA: TGTGCCAGCAGCCCTGACAGACGAGGCTACACCTTC.

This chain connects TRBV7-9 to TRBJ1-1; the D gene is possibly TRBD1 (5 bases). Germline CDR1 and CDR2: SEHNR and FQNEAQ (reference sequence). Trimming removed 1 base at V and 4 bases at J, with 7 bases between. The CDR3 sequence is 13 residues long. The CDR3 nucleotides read TGTGCCAGCAGCTTAGGGCAGGGCACTGAAGCTTTCTTT. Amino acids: CASSLGQGTEAFF.

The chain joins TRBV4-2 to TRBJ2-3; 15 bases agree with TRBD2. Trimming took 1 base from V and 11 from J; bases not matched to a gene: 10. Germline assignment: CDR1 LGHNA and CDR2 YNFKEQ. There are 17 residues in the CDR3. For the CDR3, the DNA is TGTGCCAGCAGCCAAGTTAGGGGGACTAGCGGGAGGACTGAGCAGTATTTT. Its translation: CASSQVRGTSGRTEQYF.

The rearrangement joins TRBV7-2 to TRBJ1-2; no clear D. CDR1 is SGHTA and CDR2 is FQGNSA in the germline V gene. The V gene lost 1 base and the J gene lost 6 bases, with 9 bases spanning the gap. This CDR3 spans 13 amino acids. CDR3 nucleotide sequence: TGTGCCAGCAGCTTAGTTGCCGGGGATGGCTACACCTTC. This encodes CASSLVAGDGYTF.

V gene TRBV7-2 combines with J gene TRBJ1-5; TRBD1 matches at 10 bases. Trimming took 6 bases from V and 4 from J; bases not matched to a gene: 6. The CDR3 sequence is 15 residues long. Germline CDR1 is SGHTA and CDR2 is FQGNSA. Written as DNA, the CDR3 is TGTGCCAGCAGTCCCGACAGGGGGCGTAATCAGCCCCAGCATTTT. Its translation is CASSPDRGRNQPQHF.

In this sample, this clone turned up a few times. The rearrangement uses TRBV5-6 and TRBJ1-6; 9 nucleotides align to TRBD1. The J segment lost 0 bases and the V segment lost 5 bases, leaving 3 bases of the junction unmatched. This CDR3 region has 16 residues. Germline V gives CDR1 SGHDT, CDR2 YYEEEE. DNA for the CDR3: TGTGCCAGCAGGCGACAGGGGGTCTCCTATAATTCACCCCTCCACTTT. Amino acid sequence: CASRRQGVSYNSPLHF.

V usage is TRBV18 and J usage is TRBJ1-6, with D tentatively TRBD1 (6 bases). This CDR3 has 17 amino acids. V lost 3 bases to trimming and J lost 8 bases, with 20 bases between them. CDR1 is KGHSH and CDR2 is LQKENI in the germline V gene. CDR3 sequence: CASSPVYRDKVDSPLHF. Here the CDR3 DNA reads TGTGCCAGCTCACCCGTGTACCGGGACAAAGTCGATTCACCCCTCCACTTT.